These T cell receptor beta chains were read from a single sample in a study of T cell responses to AZD1222 COVID-19 vaccine. Sequenced by immunoSEQ multiplex PCR; TCRdb stores in-frame clones only, minus some. The table lists around 150,000 clones, about 90% of them singletons. The input for sequencing was peripheral blood, taken 28 days after the second AZD1222 dose. These receptors were collected from an adult who received the AZD1222 COVID-19 vaccine. Each CDR3 is given with its conserved first and last residue. The D gene is left open where the match is weak. Clone size is shown for a subset of rows, as once, few, many or a class of expanded clone.

cdr3_length	v_call	j_call	d_call	clone_size	cdr3_nt	cdr3_aa
15	TRBV5-6	TRBJ1-2	-	-	TGTGCCAGCAGCTTGTATGGCAGGGAGGGCGATGGCTACACCTTC	CASSLYGREGDGYTF
16	TRBV7-2	TRBJ1-2	TRBD1	-	TGTGCCAGCAGCTTACAATCGGACAGGGAGGGCTATGGCTACACCTTC	CASSLQSDREGYGYTF
13	TRBV12-3/TRBV12-4	TRBJ1-1	-	-	TGTGCCAGCAGTCCCGGGACGAACACTGAAGCTTTCTTT	CASSPGTNTEAFF
15	TRBV4-1	TRBJ1-6	-	-	TGCGCCAGCAGCCAAGTGGGGGCAAAGGCTTCACCCCTCCACTTT	CASSQVGAKASPLHF
13	TRBV5-1	TRBJ1-6	-	-	TGCGCCAGCAGCCCTGACAGTAATTCACCCCTCCACTTT	CASSPDSNSPLHF
13	TRBV27	TRBJ1-5	-	once	TGTGCCAGCAGTTTATCTTCGGATCAGCCCCAGCATTTT	CASSLSSDQPQHF
14	TRBV3-1/TRBV3-2	TRBJ2-1	TRBD1	-	TGTGCCAGCAGCCTGGGGACAGTCTACAATGAGCAGTTCTTC	CASSLGTVYNEQFF
12	TRBV29-1	TRBJ1-3	-	-	TGCAGCTTCAGAGAAGCTGGAAACACCATATATTTT	CSFREAGNTIYF
16	TRBV4-1	TRBJ1-6	TRBD1	-	TGCGCCAGCAGCCAAGAGCAGGGACAGGCGAATTCACCCCTCCACTTT	CASSQEQGQANSPLHF
11	TRBV4-2	TRBJ2-1	-	-	TGTGCCAGCAGCCAAGACGGAGAGCAGTTCTTC	CASSQDGEQFF
14	TRBV3-1/TRBV3-2	TRBJ1-4	-	-	TGTGCCAGCAGCCAAGCACAGGGAGGCGAAAAACTGTTTTTT	CASSQAQGGEKLFF
17	TRBV5-1	TRBJ2-7	TRBD1	-	TGCGCCAGCAGCTTTGGGCCTGGGTGGACAGGGAGCTACGAGCAGTACTTC	CASSFGPGWTGSYEQYF
14	TRBV2	TRBJ2-7	-	once	TGTGCCAGCAGTCTTAGGGTGTTCGCCTACGAGCAGTACTTC	CASSLRVFAYEQYF
17	TRBV5-1	TRBJ1-3	-	-	TGCGCCAGCAGCTTGGGCCTTCAGGGAGGTGGTGGAAACACCATATATTTT	CASSLGLQGGGGNTIYF
16	TRBV9	TRBJ2-3	-	-	TGTGCCAGCAGCGTAGAGTCCTGGGGGGCGACAGATACGCAGTATTTT	CASSVESWGATDTQYF
18	TRBV19	TRBJ2-3	TRBD2	-	TGTGCCAGTAGCTGGGGGACTAGCGGGGTAATCCGCACAGATACGCAGTATTTT	CASSWGTSGVIRTDTQYF
13	TRBV19	TRBJ2-7	-	once	TGTGCCAGTAGTATAGATGTTCGGCGCGAGCAGTACTTC	CASSIDVRREQYF
15	TRBV9	TRBJ1-6	TRBD1	-	TGTGCCAGCAGCTACAGGGGACGGATTAATTCACCCCTCCACTTT	CASSYRGRINSPLHF
10	TRBV20-1	TRBJ1-2	-	few	TGCAGTGCCCGACCGGTGAGCTACACCTTC	CSARPVSYTF
15	TRBV6-5	TRBJ2-7	-	-	TGTGCCAGCAGTTACTCCGGGAACGCGCCCTACGAGCAGTACTTC	CASSYSGNAPYEQYF
16	TRBV11-2	TRBJ1-6	TRBD1	-	TGTGCCAGCAGCGGGGACAGGCCCCGCTATAATTCACCCCTCCACTTT	CASSGDRPRYNSPLHF
14	TRBV21-1	TRBJ2-4	-	-	TGTGCCAGCAGCCCCGGGCAGGGAGGGAACATTCAGTACTTC	CASSPGQGGNIQYF
16	TRBV4-1	TRBJ1-3	-	-	TGCGCCAGCAGCCAAGTAAAGGGGTCCTCTGGAAACACCATATATTTT	CASSQVKGSSGNTIYF
13	TRBV6-5	TRBJ1-1	-	-	TGTGCCAGCAGCTACAAGGGGAACACTGAAGCTTTCTTT	CASSYKGNTEAFF
16	TRBV15	TRBJ2-3	TRBD2	-	TGTGCCACCAGCGTTAGCGGGGGGGCTAGCACAGATACGCAGTATTTT	CATSVSGGASTDTQYF
14	TRBV19	TRBJ2-5	TRBD1	-	TGTGCCAGTAGTACGGACAGGGCTGTTGGGACCCAGTACTTC	CASSTDRAVGTQYF
17	TRBV4-1	TRBJ2-1	-	once	TGCGCCAGCAGCGAAGCGCAGTGGGGGGCGACCTACAATGAGCAGTTCTTC	CASSEAQWGATYNEQFF
13	TRBV29-1	TRBJ2-5	-	-	TGCAGCGTTGAACGGAGTACCACGGAGACCCAGTACTTC	CSVERSTTETQYF
15	TRBV7-5	TRBJ2-7	-	-	TGTGCCAGAAGCTTAGGGCCCCGGGGGGGCTACGAGCAGTACTTC	CARSLGPRGGYEQYF
18	TRBV12-5	TRBJ1-1	-	-	TGTGCTAGTGGTCTCTGGTTGGGGCGGCCACCCCGATCAGGTGAAGCTTTCTTT	CASGLWLGRPPRSGEAFF
14	TRBV5-4	TRBJ1-2	-	-	TGTGCCAGCAGCTCACAGGGTTCCGGCTATGGCTACACCTTC	CASSSQGSGYGYTF
15	TRBV18	TRBJ2-7	TRBD1	-	TGTGCCAGCTCACCTCAGGGGGCGCAGGGATCCGAGCAGTACTTC	CASSPQGAQGSEQYF
13	TRBV7-2	TRBJ1-2	TRBD1	-	TGTGCCAGCAGCTTCACAGGGGGCGATGGCTACACCTTC	CASSFTGGDGYTF
12	TRBV5-1	TRBJ1-2	-	-	TGCGCCAGCAGCTCGGGCGGAGAGGGCTACACCTTC	CASSSGGEGYTF
12	TRBV6-5	TRBJ2-2	-	-	TGTGCCAGCACGAAGCCCACCGGGGAGCTGTTTTTT	CASTKPTGELFF
13	TRBV12-3/TRBV12-4	TRBJ1-2	-	-	TGTGCCAGCAGTTTAGGGGGGAACCCTGGCTACACCTTC	CASSLGGNPGYTF
13	TRBV12-3/TRBV12-4	TRBJ1-2	-	-	TGTGCCAGCAGTTTACGAGGAATCTATGGCTACACCTTC	CASSLRGIYGYTF
15	TRBV7-3	TRBJ2-1	-	-	TGTGCCAGCAGCTTAACGTTCGGACCCTACAATGAGCAGTTCTTC	CASSLTFGPYNEQFF
13	TRBV5-1	TRBJ1-2	-	-	TGCGCCAGCAGCGTGGGGTACGTCTATGGCTACACCTTC	CASSVGYVYGYTF
14	TRBV16	TRBJ1-1	-	-	TGTGCCAGCAGCCAATTTAACTCTAACACTGAAGCTTTCTTT	CASSQFNSNTEAFF
15	TRBV2	TRBJ1-4	-	-	TGTGCCAGCAGCTCATGGGAAGGAGCTAATGAAAAACTGTTTTTT	CASSSWEGANEKLFF
12	TRBV6-5	TRBJ2-7	-	-	TGTGCCGCTCGAGGCGGTTCCTACGAGCAGTACTTC	CAARGGSYEQYF
13	TRBV6-5	TRBJ1-2	-	-	TGTGCCAGCAGGGTGGACAGTTCCTATGGCTACACCTTC	CASRVDSSYGYTF
13	TRBV7-2	TRBJ1-2	-	-	TGTGCCAGCAGCTTAAGTAGTCTCGGAGGCTACACCTTC	CASSLSSLGGYTF
15	TRBV6-5	TRBJ1-6	-	-	TGTGCCAGCAGTAATAGGGGCTCCTATAATTCACCCCTCCACTTT	CASSNRGSYNSPLHF
14	TRBV5-4	TRBJ2-1	TRBD1	-	TGTGCCAGCAGCACCGGACAGGGGGGTAATGAGCAGTTCTTC	CASSTGQGGNEQFF